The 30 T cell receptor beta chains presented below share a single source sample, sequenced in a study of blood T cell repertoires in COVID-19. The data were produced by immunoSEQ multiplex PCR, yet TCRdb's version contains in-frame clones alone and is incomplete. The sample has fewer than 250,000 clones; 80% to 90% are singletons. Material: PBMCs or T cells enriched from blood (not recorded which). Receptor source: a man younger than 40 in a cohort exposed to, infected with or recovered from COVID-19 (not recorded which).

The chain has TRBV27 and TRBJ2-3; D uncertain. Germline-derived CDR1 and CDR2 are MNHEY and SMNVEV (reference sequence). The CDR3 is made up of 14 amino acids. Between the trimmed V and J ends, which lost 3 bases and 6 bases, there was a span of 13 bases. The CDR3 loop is CASSLAQIQDTQYF. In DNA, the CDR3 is TGTGCCAGCAGTTTGGCACAGATACAGGATACGCAGTATTTT.

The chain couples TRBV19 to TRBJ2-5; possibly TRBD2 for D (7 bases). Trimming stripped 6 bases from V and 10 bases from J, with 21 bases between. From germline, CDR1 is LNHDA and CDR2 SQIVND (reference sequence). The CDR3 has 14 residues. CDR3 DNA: TGTGCCAGTAGACAGGGTCACGGGGAGGGAGACCAGTACTTC. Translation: CASRQGHGEGDQYF.

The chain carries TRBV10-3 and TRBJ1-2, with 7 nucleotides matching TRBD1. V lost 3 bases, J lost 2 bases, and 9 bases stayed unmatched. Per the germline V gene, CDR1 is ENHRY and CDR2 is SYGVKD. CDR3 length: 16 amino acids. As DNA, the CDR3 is TGTGCCATCAGTGAAGGGACAGCCGTCCAGAACTATGGCTACACCTTC. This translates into CAISEGTAVQNYGYTF.

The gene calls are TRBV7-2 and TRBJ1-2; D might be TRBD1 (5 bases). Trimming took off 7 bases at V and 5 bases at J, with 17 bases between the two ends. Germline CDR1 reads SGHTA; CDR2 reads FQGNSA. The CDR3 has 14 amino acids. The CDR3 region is CASKPETAYYGYTF. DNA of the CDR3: TGTGCCAGCAAACCGGAGACAGCCTATTATGGCTACACCTTC.

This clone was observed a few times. The CDR3 is CASSPGAEQYF. The CDR3 nucleotides read TGTGCCAGCAGCCCAGGGGCCGAGCAGTACTTC. The V and J genes are TRBV11-1 and TRBJ2-7; D perhaps matches TRBD1 (6 bases). CDR3 size: 11 residues. The V gene lost 5 bases and the J gene lost 6 bases, with 8 bases spanning the gap. Germline lookup yields CDR1 SGHAT and CDR2 FQDESV (reference sequence).

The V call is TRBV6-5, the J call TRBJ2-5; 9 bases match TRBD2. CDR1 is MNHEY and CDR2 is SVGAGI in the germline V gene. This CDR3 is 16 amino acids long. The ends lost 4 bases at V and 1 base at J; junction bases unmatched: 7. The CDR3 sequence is CASSSSSGTIQETQYF. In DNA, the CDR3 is TGTGCCAGCAGTTCCTCTAGCGGGACAATCCAAGAGACCCAGTACTTC.

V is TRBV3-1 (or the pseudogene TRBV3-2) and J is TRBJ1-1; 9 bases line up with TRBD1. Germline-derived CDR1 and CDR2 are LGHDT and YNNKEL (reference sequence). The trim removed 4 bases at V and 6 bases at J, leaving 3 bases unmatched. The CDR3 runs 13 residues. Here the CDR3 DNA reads TGTGCCAGCAGCCGGGACAGGGCGGCTGAAGCTTTCTTT. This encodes CASSRDRAAEAFF.

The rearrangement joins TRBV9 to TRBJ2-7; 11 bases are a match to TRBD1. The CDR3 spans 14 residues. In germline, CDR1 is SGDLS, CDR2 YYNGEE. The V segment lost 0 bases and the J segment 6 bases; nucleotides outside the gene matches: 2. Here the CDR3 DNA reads TGTGCCAGCAGCGTAGAAGGGACAGGGGGCGAGCAGTACTTC. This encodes CASSVEGTGGEQYF.

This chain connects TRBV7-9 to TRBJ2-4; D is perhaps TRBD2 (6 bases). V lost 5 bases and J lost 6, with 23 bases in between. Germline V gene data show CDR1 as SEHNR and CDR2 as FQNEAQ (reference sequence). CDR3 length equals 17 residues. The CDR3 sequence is CASSPLGGEGKGNIQYF. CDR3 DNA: TGTGCCAGCAGCCCCCTGGGGGGAGAGGGCAAGGGAAACATTCAGTACTTC.

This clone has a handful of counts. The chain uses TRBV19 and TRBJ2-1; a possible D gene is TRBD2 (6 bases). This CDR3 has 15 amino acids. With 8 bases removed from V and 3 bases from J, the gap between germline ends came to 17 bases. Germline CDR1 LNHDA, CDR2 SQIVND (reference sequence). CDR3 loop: CASGSRDGGYNEQFF. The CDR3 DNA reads TGTGCCAGTGGGTCACGGGACGGGGGCTACAATGAGCAGTTCTTC.

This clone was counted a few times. CDR3 DNA sequence: TGTGCCAGCAGCTGGGCGGACAGGGTGGTGGCTTTCTTT. Encoded protein: CASSWADRVVAFF. The chain combines TRBV7-9 with TRBJ1-1; 8 bases match TRBD1. CDR3 length: 13 residues. V lost 4 bases to trimming and J lost 11 bases; unmatched junction nucleotides: 9. CDR1 SEHNR and CDR2 FQNEAQ come from the germline V gene (reference sequence).

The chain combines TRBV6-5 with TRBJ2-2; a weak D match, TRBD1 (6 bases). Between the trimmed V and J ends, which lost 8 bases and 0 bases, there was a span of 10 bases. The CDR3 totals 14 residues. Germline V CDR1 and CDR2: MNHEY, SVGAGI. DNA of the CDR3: TGTGCCAGCCTGGACAGCGCGAACACCGGGGAGCTGTTTTTT. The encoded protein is CASLDSANTGELFF.

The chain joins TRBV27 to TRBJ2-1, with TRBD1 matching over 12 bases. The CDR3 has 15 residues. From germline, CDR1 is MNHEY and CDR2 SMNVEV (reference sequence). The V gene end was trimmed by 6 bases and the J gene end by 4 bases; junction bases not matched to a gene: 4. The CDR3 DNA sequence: TGTGCCAGCAGACCGGGACAGGGGGCTTACAATGAGCAGTTCTTC. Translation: CASRPGQGAYNEQFF.

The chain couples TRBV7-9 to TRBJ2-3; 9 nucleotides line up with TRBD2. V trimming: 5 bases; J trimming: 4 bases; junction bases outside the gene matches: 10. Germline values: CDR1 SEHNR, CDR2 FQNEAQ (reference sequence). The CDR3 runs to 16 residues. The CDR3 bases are TGTGCCAGCAGCCTCCTTAGCGGGAGTTTGTCAGATACGCAGTATTTT. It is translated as CASSLLSGSLSDTQYF.

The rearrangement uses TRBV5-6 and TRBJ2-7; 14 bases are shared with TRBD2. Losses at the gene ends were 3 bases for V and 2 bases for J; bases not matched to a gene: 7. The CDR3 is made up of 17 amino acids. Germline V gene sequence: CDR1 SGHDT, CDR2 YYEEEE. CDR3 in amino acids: CASSSRLAGGWAYEQYF. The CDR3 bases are TGTGCCAGCAGCTCCAGACTAGCGGGAGGGTGGGCCTACGAGCAGTACTTC.

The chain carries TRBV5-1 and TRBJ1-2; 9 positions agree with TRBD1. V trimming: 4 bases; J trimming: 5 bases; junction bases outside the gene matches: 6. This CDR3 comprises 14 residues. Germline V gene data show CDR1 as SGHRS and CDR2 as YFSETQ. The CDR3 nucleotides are TGCGCCAGCAGCACCGGGACAGGGAGGTATGGCTACACCTTC. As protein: CASSTGTGRYGYTF.

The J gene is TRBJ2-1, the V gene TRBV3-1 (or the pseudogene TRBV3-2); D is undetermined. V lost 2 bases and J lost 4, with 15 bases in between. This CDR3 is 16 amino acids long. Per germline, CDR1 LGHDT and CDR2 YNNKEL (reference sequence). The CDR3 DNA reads TGTGCCAGCAGCCAATTTGGTGACTTTGAATACAATGAGCAGTTCTTC. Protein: CASSQFGDFEYNEQFF.

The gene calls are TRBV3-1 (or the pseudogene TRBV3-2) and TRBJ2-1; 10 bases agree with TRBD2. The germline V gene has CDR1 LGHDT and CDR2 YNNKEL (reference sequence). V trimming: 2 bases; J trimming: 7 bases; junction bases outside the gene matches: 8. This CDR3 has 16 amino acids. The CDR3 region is CASSQPRAGGNNEQFF. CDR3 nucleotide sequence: TGTGCCAGCAGCCAACCACGAGCGGGAGGGAATAATGAGCAGTTCTTC.

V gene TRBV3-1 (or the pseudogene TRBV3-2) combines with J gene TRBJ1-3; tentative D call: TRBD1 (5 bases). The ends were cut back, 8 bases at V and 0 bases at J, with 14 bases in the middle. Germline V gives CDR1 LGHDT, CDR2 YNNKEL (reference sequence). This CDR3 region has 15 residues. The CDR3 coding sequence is TGTGCCAGCGGTTGGGGGAGGACCTCTGGAAACACCATATATTTT. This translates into CASGWGRTSGNTIYF.

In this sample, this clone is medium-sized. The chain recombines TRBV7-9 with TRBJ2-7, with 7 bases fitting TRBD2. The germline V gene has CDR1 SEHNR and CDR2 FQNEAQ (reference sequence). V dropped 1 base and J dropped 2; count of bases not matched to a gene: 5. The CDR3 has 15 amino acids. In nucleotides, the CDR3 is TGTGCCAGCAGCTTAGAGGCTAGCGGTACCTACGAGCAGTACTTC. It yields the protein CASSLEASGTYEQYF.

For the CDR3, the DNA is TGTGCCAGCAGCCTAGACAGGGGCAACTATGAAAAACTGTTTTTT. Its translation: CASSLDRGNYEKLFF. The chain joins TRBV2 to TRBJ1-4; 8 bases line up with TRBD1. The V gene end was trimmed by 6 bases and the J gene end by 6 bases; junction bases not matched to a gene: 9. The length of the CDR3 is 15 residues. Germline assignment: CDR1 SNHLY and CDR2 FYNNEI. The whole variable domain, filled in from reference TRBV2 and TRBJ1-4, reads EPEVTQTPSHQVTQMGQEVILRCVPISNHLYFYWYRQILGQKVEFLVSFYNNEISEKSEIFDDQFSVERPDGSNFTLKIRSTKLEDSAMYFCASSLDRGNYEKLFFGSGTQLSVL.

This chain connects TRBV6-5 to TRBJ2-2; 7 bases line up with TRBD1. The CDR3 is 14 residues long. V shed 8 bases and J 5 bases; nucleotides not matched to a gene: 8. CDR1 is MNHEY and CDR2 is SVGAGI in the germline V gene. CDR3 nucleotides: TGTGCCAGCTTCCCGACAGGGTCGACCGGGGAGCTGTTTTTT. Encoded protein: CASFPTGSTGELFF.

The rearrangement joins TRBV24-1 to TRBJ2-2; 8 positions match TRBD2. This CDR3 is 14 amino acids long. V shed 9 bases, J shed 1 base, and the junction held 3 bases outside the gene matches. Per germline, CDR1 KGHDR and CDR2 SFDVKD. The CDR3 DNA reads TGTGCCACCCAGCGGGAGATGAACACCGGGGAGCTGTTTTTT. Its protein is CATQREMNTGELFF.

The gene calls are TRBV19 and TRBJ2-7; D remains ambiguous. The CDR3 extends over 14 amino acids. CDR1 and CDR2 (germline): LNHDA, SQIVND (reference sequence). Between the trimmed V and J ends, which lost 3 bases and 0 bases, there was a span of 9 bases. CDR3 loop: CASSIGPVSYEQYF. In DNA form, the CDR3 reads TGTGCCAGTAGTATTGGCCCAGTCTCCTACGAGCAGTACTTC. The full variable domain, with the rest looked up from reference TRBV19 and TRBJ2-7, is DGGITQSPKYLFRKEGQNVTLSCEQNLNHDAMYWYRQDPGQGLRLIYYSQIVNDFQKGDIAEGYSVSREKKESFPLTVTSAQKNPTAFYLCASSIGPVSYEQYFGPGTRLTVT.

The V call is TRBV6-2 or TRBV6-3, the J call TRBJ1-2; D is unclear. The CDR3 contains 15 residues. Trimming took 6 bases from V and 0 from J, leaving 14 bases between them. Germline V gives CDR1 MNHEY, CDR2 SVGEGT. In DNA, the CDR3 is TGTGCCAGCAGCCTCAGAGACAACTCTAACTATGGCTACACCTTC. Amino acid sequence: CASSLRDNSNYGYTF.

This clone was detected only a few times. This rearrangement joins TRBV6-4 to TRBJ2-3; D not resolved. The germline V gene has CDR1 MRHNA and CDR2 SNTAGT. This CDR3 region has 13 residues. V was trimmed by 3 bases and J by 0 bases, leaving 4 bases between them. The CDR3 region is CASSERSTDTQYF. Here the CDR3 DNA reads TGTGCCAGCAGTGAGAGAAGCACAGATACGCAGTATTTT.

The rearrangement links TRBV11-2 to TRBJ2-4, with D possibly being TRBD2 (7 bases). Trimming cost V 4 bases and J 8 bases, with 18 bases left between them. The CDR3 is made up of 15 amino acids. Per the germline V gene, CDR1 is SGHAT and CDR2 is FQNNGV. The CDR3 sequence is CASSSKGGIQDIQYF. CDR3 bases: TGTGCCAGCAGCTCGAAGGGGGGGATTCAAGACATTCAGTACTTC.

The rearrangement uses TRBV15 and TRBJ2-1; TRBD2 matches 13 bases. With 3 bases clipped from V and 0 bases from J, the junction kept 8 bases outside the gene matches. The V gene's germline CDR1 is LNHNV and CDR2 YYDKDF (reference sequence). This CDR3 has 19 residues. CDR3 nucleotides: TGTGCCACCAGCAGCCCACCGGGACTAGCGGGGTACTCCTACAATGAGCAGTTCTTC. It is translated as CATSSPPGLAGYSYNEQFF.

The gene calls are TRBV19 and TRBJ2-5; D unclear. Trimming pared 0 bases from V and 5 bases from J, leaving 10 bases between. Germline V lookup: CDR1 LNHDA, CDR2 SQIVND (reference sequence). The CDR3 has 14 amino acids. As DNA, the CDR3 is TGTGCCAGTAGTATAGATACGCGGTCGGAGACCCAGTACTTC. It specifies CASSIDTRSETQYF.

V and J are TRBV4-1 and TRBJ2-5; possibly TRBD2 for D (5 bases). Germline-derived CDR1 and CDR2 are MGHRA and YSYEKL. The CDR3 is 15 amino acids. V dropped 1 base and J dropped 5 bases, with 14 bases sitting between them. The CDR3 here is CASSQGGVVGETQYF. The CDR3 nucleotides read TGCGCCAGCAGCCAAGGGGGAGTCGTGGGGGAGACCCAGTACTTC.